The clone carrying this T cell receptor beta chain was seen more than once but under ten times. The data originate from a study of blood T cell repertoires in COVID-19. The CDR3 is 13 residues long. The V end was cut by 6 bases, the J end by 5 bases, with 14 bases between. TCRdb's table, derived via immunoSEQ multiplex PCR, lists solely in-frame clones and lacks some. The table includes 85,000 to 130,000 clones, 70% to 75% detected once. The chain uses TRBV12-3 or TRBV12-4 and TRBJ2-7, with D possibly being TRBD1 (6 bases). Sequenced sample: peripheral blood. The sequence was collected from a human donor with acute or convalescent COVID-19. The donor label of this sample is uncertain. The DNA for the CDR3 is TGTGCCAGCAGCATGGGACAAATCCACGAGCAGTACTTC. Amino acid sequence: CASSMGQIHEQYF.